A selection of T cell receptor beta chains follows, all from one sample in a study of T cells in Graves' hyperthyroidism and ophthalmopathy. One entry per CDR3 protein, called by TCRdb with MiXCR from the multiplex PCR reads. The sample has a few hundred thousand distinct CDR3 sequences, approximately 14% seen once; the top ten hold 30% to 35%. Sequences were obtained from blood. Receptor source: a woman aged 45-65 years with Graves' hyperthyroidism that later progressed to Graves' ophthalmopathy. The CDR3 runs from the conserved cysteine through the conserved F or W. The D gene is left open where the match is weak. Only part of the rows carry a size: once, few, many, or a class if the clone is expanded.

d_call clone_size j_call v_call cdr3_aa cdr3_nt
TRBD2 many TRBJ2-3 TRBV2 CASRLGTSGSIPDTQYF TGTGCCAGCAGACTCGGGACTAGCGGGAGTATTCCAGATACGCAGTATTTT
. . TRBJ1-6 TRBV5-6 CASSYGSSPLHF TGTGCCAGCAGCTACGGGTCTTCACCCCTCCACTTT
. many TRBJ1-4 TRBV6-1 CASRVFDSNEKLFF TGTGCCAGCAGAGTATTCGACAGTAATGAAAAACTGTTTTTT
. many TRBJ1-1 TRBV5-1 CASSLAGGWSTEAFF TGCGCCAGCAGCTTGGCGGGGGGGTGGAGCACTGAAGCTTTCTTT
TRBD2 many TRBJ2-3 TRBV24-1 CATSTSGGGTDTQYF TGTGCCACCAGCACCTCGGGAGGGGGCACAGATACGCAGTATTTT
. many TRBJ2-4 TRBV2 CASSPDRENIQYF TGTGCCAGCAGTCCGGACAGAGAAAACATTCAGTACTTC
. many TRBJ2-7 TRBV20-1 CSAPADRAGNTYEQYF TGCAGTGCGCCAGCCGACCGGGCAGGGAATACCTACGAGCAGTACTTC
. many TRBJ2-1 TRBV7-3 CASSLAGLSYNEQFF TGTGCCAGCAGCTTAGCGGGCCTATCCTACAATGAGCAGTTCTTC
TRBD1 many TRBJ2-7 TRBV12-3/TRBV12-4 CASSFLQGEQYF TGTGCCAGCAGTTTCTTACAGGGGGAGCAGTACTTC
TRBD1 many TRBJ1-1 TRBV6-1 CASSPFPGQGRTEAFF TGTGCCAGCAGCCCCTTCCCGGGACAGGGGCGCACAGAAGCTTTCTTT
. many TRBJ2-3 TRBV5-1 CASSLTASTDTQYF TGCGCCAGCAGCTTGACGGCGAGCACAGATACGCAGTATTTT
TRBD1 many TRBJ1-1 TRBV3-1 CASSHDRVFIGDTEAFF TGTGCCAGCAGCCACGACAGGGTTTTCATCGGGGACACTGAAGCTTTCTTT
. many TRBJ1-1 TRBV29-1 CSVEGGGGTEAFF TGCAGCGTTGAAGGAGGAGGGGGCACTGAAGCTTTCTTT
. many TRBJ2-4 TRBV2 CASRKGNIQYF TGTGCCAGCAGGAAGGGGAACATTCAGTACTTC
. many TRBJ1-2 TRBV6-1 CASSASGSKTGTTNGYTF TGTGCCAGCAGTGCTTCGGGCTCTAAAACCGGGACCACGAATGGCTACACCTTC
TRBD1 . TRBJ1-1 TRBV6-1 CASTEGGQGRGEAFF TGTGCCAGCACCGAAGGCGGACAGGGGCGCGGAGAAGCTTTCTTT
TRBD1 many TRBJ2-1 TRBV7-8 CVSSPRTGTDEQFF TGTGTCAGCAGCCCCCGGACAGGGACTGATGAGCAGTTCTTC
TRBD1 . TRBJ1-5 TRBV28 CASSHPPGGDNQPQHF TGTGCCAGCAGCCACCCCCCAGGGGGGGACAATCAGCCCCAGCATTTT
TRBD2 many TRBJ2-3 TRBV24-1 CATRASGTTDTQYF TGTGCCACCAGGGCTAGCGGGACGACAGATACGCAGTATTTT
TRBD2 . TRBJ2-2 TRBV20-1 CSARQGGWELFF TGCAGTGCGCGTCAGGGAGGGTGGGAGCTGTTTTTT
. many TRBJ2-7 TRBV6-1 CATYLSGTYEQYF TGTGCCACCTACCTATCTGGGACCTACGAGCAGTACTTC
. many TRBJ2-1 TRBV12-3/TRBV12-4 CASSEETVIEQFF TGTGCCAGCAGCGAAGAGACCGTCATAGAGCAGTTCTTC
TRBD1 many TRBJ1-1 TRBV10-3 CAISDDRETEAFF TGTGCCATCAGTGACGACAGGGAGACTGAAGCTTTCTTT
. many TRBJ1-1 TRBV28 CASRERTTEAFF TGTGCCAGCAGGGAGCGGACCACTGAAGCTTTCTTT
. . TRBJ1-2 TRBV15 CATSRAHGELPNGYTF TGTGCCACCAGCAGAGCCCACGGGGAACTCCCCAATGGCTACACCTTC
. many TRBJ1-5 TRBV27 CASSPGSGNQPQHF TGTGCCAGCAGTCCCGGGTCAGGGAATCAGCCCCAGCATTTT
TRBD1 . TRBJ2-5 TRBV7-9 CASSPGDRGSRETQYF TGTGCCAGCAGCCCTGGGGACAGGGGGAGTCGAGAGACCCAGTACTTC
. . TRBJ2-2 TRBV7-8 CASSFPSLAPNTGELFF TGTGCCAGCAGCTTCCCCTCTCTAGCGCCAAACACCGGGGAGCTGTTTTTT
TRBD2 many TRBJ2-3 TRBV6-6 CASSYLSGEGDTQYF TGTGCCAGCAGTTACTTAAGCGGGGAGGGAGATACGCAGTATTTT
. . TRBJ1-4 TRBV28 CASSFVGGYNEKLSF TGTGCCAGCAGTTTCGTGGGGGGCTATAATGAAAAACTGTCTTTT
. . TRBJ2-1 TRBV9 CASSEGGDSYNEQFF TGTGCCAGCAGCGAGGGGGGAGACTCCTACAATGAGCAGTTCTTC
. many TRBJ2-7 TRBV3-1 CASSLPQGEQYF TGTGCCAGCAGCTTACCTCAGGGAGAGCAGTACTTC
TRBD2 . TRBJ2-5 TRBV6-2/TRBV6-3 CASSYSIGYLTSGRGTQYF TGTGCCAGCAGTTACTCGATAGGGTATTTGACTAGCGGGAGGGGGACCCAGTACTTC
. many TRBJ2-7 TRBV3-1 CASSHLGGGPYEQYF TGTGCCAGCAGCCACTTGGGCGGAGGGCCCTACGAGCAGTACTTC
TRBD2 . TRBJ2-5 TRBV9 CASSPAGYETQYF TGTGCCAGCAGCCCAGCGGGGTACGAGACCCAGTACTTC
TRBD2 many TRBJ2-3 TRBV20-1 CSAVLAGKPDTQYF TGCAGTGCTGTACTAGCGGGAAAGCCAGATACGCAGTATTTT
. . TRBJ2-2 TRBV9 CASSETGANTGELFF TGTGCCAGCAGCGAGACAGGCGCGAACACCGGGGAGCTGTTTTTT
TRBD1 many TRBJ1-2 TRBV6-5 CASSYQGAKGYTF TGTGCCAGCAGTTACCAGGGGGCTAAGGGCTACACCTTC
TRBD2 many TRBJ2-3 TRBV12-3/TRBV12-4 CASRETSGVTDTQYF TGTGCCAGCAGGGAGACTAGCGGGGTCACAGATACGCAGTATTTT
. many TRBJ1-2 TRBV18 CASSPTKDNGYTF TGTGCCAGCTCACCAACGAAGGACAATGGCTACACCTTC
. many TRBJ1-1 TRBV6-1 CASSTLTEAFF TGTGCCAGCAGTACCCTCACTGAAGCTTTCTTT
. many TRBJ1-1 TRBV19 CASSMGDGGSTEAFF TGTGCCAGTAGTATGGGGGATGGAGGAAGTACTGAAGCTTTCTTT